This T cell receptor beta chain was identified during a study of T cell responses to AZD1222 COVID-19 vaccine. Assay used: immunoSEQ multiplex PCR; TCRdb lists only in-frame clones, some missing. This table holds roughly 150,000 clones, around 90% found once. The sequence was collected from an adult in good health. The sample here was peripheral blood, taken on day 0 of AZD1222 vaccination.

DNA of the CDR3: TGTGCCACCAGCAGAGATCGGGAGGGGACCCAGTACTTC. Translated, it gives CATSRDREGTQYF. The chain uses TRBV15 and TRBJ2-5, with 8 bases aligning to TRBD2. CDR3 size: 13 residues. The J segment lost 7 bases and the V segment lost 0 bases, leaving 1 base of the junction unmatched. In germline, CDR1 is LNHNV, CDR2 YYDKDF (reference sequence).